This TCR beta chain was recovered during a study of OX40 agonist ivuxolimab in advanced cancers. The data were produced by immunoSEQ multiplex PCR, yet TCRdb's version contains in-frame clones alone and is incomplete. The sample has approximately 20,000 clones, 86% seen once; the top ten hold about 16%. This CDR3 has 16 residues. After removal of 4 bases from V and 1 base from J, the junction contained 4 bases not matched to a gene. The germline CDR1 and CDR2 sequences are SGHAT and FQNNGV. The clonotype was recovered from an adult with an advanced solid tumor such as melanoma, head and neck, liver or kidney cancer. This chain connects TRBV11-2 to TRBJ2-3, with 11 bases aligning to TRBD2. The source was CD4+ or CD8+ T cells sorted from blood, collected in a trial of the OX40 agonist ivuxolimab. The CDR3 DNA reads TGTGCCAGCAGCTCCCGACTAGCGGGGCGCACAGATACGCAGTATTTT. Residues: CASSSRLAGRTDTQYF. The full variable domain, its missing parts supplied by reference TRBV11-2 and TRBJ2-3, is EAGVAQSPRYKIIEKRQSVAFWCNPISGHATLYWYQQILGQGPKLLIQFQNNGVVDDSQLPKDRFSAERLKGVDSTLKIQPAKLEDSAVYLCASSSRLAGRTDTQYFGPGTRLTVL.